Many counts were recorded for the clone carrying this T cell receptor beta chain. The antigen remains undetermined. The data originate from a study of T cell repertoires in cytomegalovirus infection. Study-level findings and limits: The ex vivo response was dominated by HLA-C-restricted CMV-specific TCR beta clonotypes.

TCRdb reprocessed the reads via MiXCR and lists one record per CDR3 protein. The table lists hundreds of thousands of distinct CDR3 sequences, around 10% of them singletons. V gave up 2 bases and J gave up 4 bases, with 11 bases separating them. Germline assignment: CDR1 DFQATT and CDR2 SNEGSKA (reference sequence). The CDR3 is made up of 13 amino acids. The V and J genes are TRBV20-1 and TRBJ1-1, with a weak D call TRBD1 (5 bases). The sequence was collected from a human donor in good health (CMV status not recorded). Some clones in this sample may be carry-over from other donors' samples. The specimen sequenced was PBMCs. The CDR3 bases are TGCAGTGCTAGATCAGGGTTGGCCACTGAAGCTTTCTTT. It is translated as CSARSGLATEAFF.